Each of the 5 T cell receptor beta chains below was sequenced from the same sample in a study of shared clonotypes between healthy human individuals. Assay: immunoSEQ multiplex PCR; the TCRdb copy retains only in-frame clones and omits some. The sample shows 2 million to 3 million clones, roughly 93% of them seen only once. The material sequenced was naive CD4+ T cells from PBMCs. Subset: CD45RA+ positively selected. These receptors were obtained from a man aged 18 to 35 in good health. Some clones in this sample may be carry-over from other donors' samples.

The chain is built from TRBV6-5 and TRBJ2-2; no firm D call. Germline V gives CDR1 MNHEY, CDR2 SVGAGI. The CDR3 sequence is 13 residues long. The V gene lost 4 bases and the J gene lost 7 bases, with 10 bases spanning the gap. The DNA of the CDR3 is TGTGCCAGCAGTTTAACCCGCAGCGGGGAGCTGTTTTTT. Its translation is CASSLTRSGELFF.

The chain joins TRBV7-9 to TRBJ1-2; 8 nucleotides line up with TRBD1. CDR3 size: 13 residues. V lost 4 bases, J lost 8 bases, and 6 bases stayed unmatched. Germline V gives CDR1 SEHNR, CDR2 FQNEAQ (reference sequence). CDR3 region: CASSSQGAGGYTF. CDR3 nucleotide sequence: TGTGCCAGCAGCTCCCAGGGGGCCGGGGGCTACACCTTC.

This chain links TRBV7-6 with TRBJ2-3, with 7 bases aligning to TRBD2. The germline V gene has CDR1 SGHVS and CDR2 FNYEAQ. The CDR3 is made up of 16 amino acids. V was pared by 1 base and J by 1 base, with 5 bases of the junction left unmatched. The CDR3 loop is CASSLESGTGTDTQYF. As DNA, the CDR3 is TGTGCCAGCAGCTTAGAGAGCGGGACGGGCACAGATACGCAGTATTTT.

This clone appeared once. The rearrangement uses TRBV4-2 and TRBJ1-3, with a possible D match to TRBD1 (6 bases). The length of the CDR3 is 15 residues. Trimming left V 0 bases short and J 4 bases short, with 10 bases between. From germline, CDR1 is LGHNA and CDR2 YNFKEQ. The CDR3 loop is CASSQEGARGNTIYF. In nucleotides, the CDR3 is TGTGCCAGCAGCCAAGAGGGGGCGCGGGGAAACACCATATATTTT.

The chain carries TRBV28 and TRBJ1-5; 7 bases agree with TRBD1. Germline loops: CDR1 MDHEN, CDR2 SYDVKM. V lost 3 bases and J lost 0; bases outside the gene matches: 5. CDR3 length: 16 amino acids. As DNA, the CDR3 is TGTGCCAGCAGTTTCTCGACAGGGAATAGCAATCAGCCCCAGCATTTT. Protein sequence: CASSFSTGNSNQPQHF. The whole variable domain, filled in from reference TRBV28 and TRBJ1-5, reads DVKVTQSSRYLVKRTGEKVFLECVQDMDHENMFWYRQDPGLGLRLIYFSYDVKMKEKGDIPEGYSVSREKKERFSLILESASTNQTSMYLCASSFSTGNSNQPQHFGDGTRLSIL.